These 17 T cell receptor beta chains were sequenced from one sample in a study of control samples from healthy donors and cancer patients. Only in-frame clones appear in the TCRdb table, and some are missing; sequencing was by immunoSEQ multiplex PCR. Of 150,000 to 160,000 clones in the sample, about 94% are singletons; the top ten hold 4.5% to 6%. Sample: blood. Source of these receptors: a man aged 35 to 55 in good health.

V gene TRBV6-1 combines with J gene TRBJ1-1; D remains ambiguous. The V end was cut by 1 base, the J end by 3 bases, with 6 bases between. The CDR3 spans 13 residues. Germline CDR1 reads MNHNS; CDR2 reads SASEGT. CDR3 in DNA: TGTGCCAGCAGTGAAGGAGGCCACACTGAAGCTTTCTTT. Translated: CASSEGGHTEAFF.

The V and J genes are TRBV18 and TRBJ1-1; maybe TRBD1 (5 bases). Trimming left V 10 bases short and J 1 base short, with 13 bases between. This CDR3 has 13 amino acids. The germline CDR1 and CDR2 sequences are KGHSH and LQKENI. As DNA, the CDR3 is TGTGCCACCGGGACCACTGAGAACACTGAAGCTTTCTTT. Its protein is CATGTTENTEAFF.

This clone was counted once. J is TRBJ2-7 and V is TRBV27, with D possibly called TRBD1 or TRBD2 (7 bases each). The germline V gene encodes CDR1 MNHEY and CDR2 SMNVEV (reference sequence). This CDR3 spans 15 amino acids. The ends were cut back, 4 bases at V and 7 bases at J, with 20 bases in the middle. This CDR3 is CASSSGGGRAGEQYF. CDR3 sequence (DNA): TGTGCCAGCAGTTCAGGGGGGGGGAGGGCAGGGGAGCAGTACTTC.

The rearrangement links TRBV6-5 to TRBJ2-7; 9 bases match TRBD1. This CDR3 comprises 15 residues. V shed 7 bases, J shed 2 bases, and the junction held 9 bases outside the gene matches. Per the germline V gene, CDR1 is MNHEY and CDR2 is SVGAGI. Here the CDR3 reads CASNTPRDRAYEQYF. The CDR3 region has the DNA TGTGCCAGCAATACCCCGAGGGACAGGGCCTACGAGCAGTACTTC.

This clone appeared once. The chain has TRBV21-1 and TRBJ1-5; the table gives TRBD1 as D, unverified against the DNA. TRBV21-1 is classified as a pseudogene. This CDR3 comprises 18 residues. The CDR3 sequence: CASSKGGDRARSNQPQHF. CDR3 DNA sequence: TGTGCCAGCAGCAAAGGGGGGGACAGGGCTCGTAGCAATCAGCCCCAGCATTTT.

V is TRBV4-2 and J is TRBJ1-4; a possible D gene is TRBD1 (5 bases). This CDR3 has 16 residues. V gave up 0 bases and J gave up 5 bases, with 13 bases separating them. Per germline, CDR1 LGHNA and CDR2 YNFKEQ. CDR3 coding DNA: TGTGCCAGCAGCCAAGACGGACACCTGGAAAATGAAAAACTGTTTTTT. Protein: CASSQDGHLENEKLFF.

J is TRBJ1-2 and V is TRBV10-3, with D possibly TRBD1 on 6 matching bases. This CDR3 spans 14 amino acids. Trimming removed 0 bases at V and 8 bases at J, with 13 bases between. CDR1 and CDR2 (germline): ENHRY, SYGVKD. The CDR3 region has the DNA TGTGCCATCAGTGAGTCGGCGGGGGGCTTAGGCTACACCTTC. Its protein is CAISESAGGLGYTF.

In its sample, this clone was seen once. The junction differs from germline at one of its ends, possibly a read error. V usage is TRBV7-8 and J usage is TRBJ1-2; possibly TRBD1 for D (6 bases). This CDR3 is 12 amino acids long. Germline values: CDR1 SGHVS, CDR2 FQNEAQ. DNA for the CDR3: TGTGCCGGCAGCCCAGGGGTCTATGGCTACACCTTC. Protein product: CAGSPGVYGYTF. Variable domain in full (rest from reference TRBV7-8 and TRBJ1-2): GAGVSQSPRYKVAKRGQDVALRCDPISGHVSLFWYQQALGQGPEFLTYFQNEAQLDKSGLPSDRFFAERPEGSVSTLKIQRTQQEDSAVYLCAGSPGVYGYTFGSGTRLTVV.

The chain carries TRBV6-9 and TRBJ1-4; D is unresolved. This CDR3 has 12 amino acids. The germline V gene has CDR1 MNHGY and CDR2 SVAAGI. With 6 bases removed from V and 5 bases from J, the gap between germline ends came to 7 bases. The CDR3 DNA follows: TGTGCCAGCAGGACACGGAATGAAAAACTGTTTTTT. Its translation is CASRTRNEKLFF.

This chain uses TRBV28 with TRBJ1-5, with TRBD1 matching over 7 bases. The CDR3 consists of 15 residues. Germline V lookup: CDR1 MDHEN, CDR2 SYDVKM. Trimming cost V 8 bases and J 8 bases; bases outside gene matches: 15. The CDR3 DNA follows: TGTGCCAGCGGGAGGACAGGCCATCTTCCGGAGCCCCAGCATTTT. As protein: CASGRTGHLPEPQHF.

J is TRBJ2-7 and V is TRBV6-2 or TRBV6-3; the D gene is possibly TRBD2 (5 bases). V lost 5 bases to trimming and J lost 2 bases, with 13 bases between them. The CDR3 extends over 14 amino acids. Germline lookup yields CDR1 MNHEY and CDR2 SVGEGT. Written as DNA, the CDR3 is TGTGCCAGCAGTCCCGGGGAACTGGCCTACGAGCAGTACTTC. This gives the protein CASSPGELAYEQYF.

The chain carries TRBV27 and TRBJ1-2; 9 bases fit TRBD1. The CDR3 loop spans 17 amino acids. From germline, CDR1 is MNHEY and CDR2 SMNVEV (reference sequence). V was pared by 6 bases and J by 0 bases, with 11 bases of the junction left unmatched. The CDR3 here is CASRPWGQGSANYGYTF. For the CDR3, the DNA is TGTGCCAGCAGACCTTGGGGACAGGGCTCAGCTAACTATGGCTACACCTTC.

This clone was detected only once. This rearrangement joins TRBV15 to TRBJ1-2, with TRBD1 matching over 7 bases. The V segment lost 3 bases and the J segment 4 bases; nucleotides outside the gene matches: 5. The CDR3 extends over 14 amino acids. CDR1 is LNHNV and CDR2 is YYDKDF in the germline V gene (reference sequence). DNA for the CDR3: TGTGCCACCAGCAGCCTGAAGGGGGCCTATGGCTACACCTTC. Protein: CATSSLKGAYGYTF. Supplemented by reference TRBV15 and TRBJ1-2, the full variable domain reads DAMVIQNPRYQVTQFGKPVTLSCSQTLNHNVMYWYQQKSSQAPKLLFHYYDKDFNNEADTPDNFQSRRPNTSFCFLDIRSPGLGDTAMYLCATSSLKGAYGYTFGSGTRLTVV.

The chain employs TRBV11-3 and TRBJ1-1; no clear D gene. CDR3 length: 13 amino acids. Trimming took 3 bases from V and 1 from J, leaving 6 bases between them. Germline V gives CDR1 SGHNT, CDR2 YENEEA. CDR3 in amino acids: CASSFTENTEAFF. The CDR3 region has the DNA TGTGCCAGCAGCTTCACGGAGAACACTGAAGCTTTCTTT.

In nucleotides, the CDR3 is TGTGCCTGGAGCGGGCTCAGCTCCTACAATGAGCAGTTCTTC. This codes for CAWSGLSSYNEQFF. The V call is TRBV30, the J call TRBJ2-1, with no clear D. CDR1 GTSNPN and CDR2 SVGIG come from the germline V gene (reference sequence). The CDR3 covers 14 residues. V shed 3 bases and J shed 0 bases, with 9 bases lying between them.

The chain uses TRBV9 and TRBJ2-1; 8 bases line up with TRBD2. This CDR3 is 14 amino acids long. With 7 bases clipped from V and 3 bases from J, the junction kept 6 bases outside the gene matches. Looked up from germline, CDR1 is SGDLS and CDR2 is YYNGEE. The CDR3, as DNA: TGTGCCAGCGGCCTTGGGACTAGCTACAATGAGCAGTTCTTC. This gives the protein CASGLGTSYNEQFF.

The gene calls are TRBV2 and TRBJ1-6; TRBD1 might be the D (5 bases). Germline assignment: CDR1 SNHLY and CDR2 FYNNEI. V shed 2 bases and J shed 7 bases, with 9 bases lying between them. CDR3 length: 14 amino acids. CDR3 residues: CASSESRANSPLHF. For the CDR3, the DNA is TGTGCCAGCAGTGAAAGCAGGGCGAATTCACCCCTCCACTTT.